This T cell receptor (beta chain) derives from a study of shared clonotypes between healthy human individuals. Here immunoSEQ multiplex PCR was the method, and the copy in TCRdb shows in-frame clones only, minus some. Of roughly 490,000 clones listed, less than 80% were seen once; the top ten hold 10% to 15%. Sequencing was done on a sample of PBMCs. The receptor's source is a middle-aged woman in good health. Some clones in this sample may be carry-over from other donors' samples.

The CDR3 loop reads CASSLQGDVTNEKLFF. The CDR3 DNA follows: TGCGCCAGCAGCCTACAGGGGGATGTAACTAATGAAAAACTGTTTTTT. The J gene is TRBJ1-4, the V gene TRBV5-1, with TRBD1 matching 8 bases. This CDR3 is 16 amino acids long. CDR1 and CDR2 (germline): SGHRS, YFSETQ. V was clipped by 4 bases and J by 1 base; unmatched bases: 6.